This T cell receptor (beta chain) was sequenced for a study of blood T cell repertoires in COVID-19. Looked up from germline, CDR1 is PRHDT and CDR2 is FYEKMQ (reference sequence). Trimming cost V 1 base and J 4 bases, with 22 bases left between them. The CDR3 has 18 residues. Sequencing used immunoSEQ multiplex PCR; TCRdb keeps in-frame clones, though not all of them. The data show about 190,000 clones, with about 88% seen just once and roughly 3% held by the top ten. This receptor was obtained from a woman aged 25 to 45 who had recovered from COVID-19. The chain uses TRBV13 and TRBJ1-2, with D maybe TRBD1 (6 bases). Specimen: PBMCs or T cells enriched from blood (not recorded which). In DNA form, the CDR3 reads TGTGCCAGCAGCTTAGTAGGCAGGGGCCTAACCTCATCCTATGGCTACACCTTC. Translated: CASSLVGRGLTSSYGYTF.